What follows are 28 T cell receptor beta chains derived from one specimen sequenced in a study of long-term antiretroviral therapy in people with HIV. Survey-level resolution applied to immunoSEQ assay v3.0. Repertoires were generated with immunoSEQ multiplex PCR, while TCRdb's copy carries only in-frame clones and drops some. The sample has around 21,000 clones, 85% seen once. This sample comprised unsorted PBMCs, obtained 4 years after starting antiretroviral therapy. These receptors all come from a man aged 18-30 years with HIV.

The V call is TRBV11-2, the J call TRBJ2-3; D ambiguous. The CDR3 is made up of 12 amino acids. The germline V gene has CDR1 SGHAT and CDR2 FQNNGV. V lost 1 base and J 10 bases, leaving 9 bases between the germline ends. The CDR3 loop reads CASSLGVRSQYF. DNA of the CDR3: TGTGCCAGCAGCTTAGGGGTCAGGTCGCAGTATTTT.

This clone has a handful of counts. The V gene is TRBV7-9, the J gene TRBJ2-3, with no clear D. CDR1 and CDR2 (germline): SEHNR, FQNEAQ (reference sequence). This CDR3 has 14 residues. V gave up 5 bases and J gave up 0 bases, with 9 bases separating them. The DNA for the CDR3 is TGTGCCAGCAGCCGCCATCGGAGCACAGATACGCAGTATTTT. It translates to CASSRHRSTDTQYF.

The chain couples TRBV10-3 to TRBJ1-2, with a possible D match to TRBD1 (5 bases). V dropped 9 bases and J dropped 1 base, with 15 bases sitting between them. The CDR3 loop spans 14 amino acids. From germline, CDR1 is ENHRY and CDR2 SYGVKD. The CDR3 region has the DNA TGTGCCATTGGGGGGGGACTCCGTAACTATGGCTACACCTTC. This sequence encodes CAIGGGLRNYGYTF.

The chain links TRBV11-3 to TRBJ1-1; D might be TRBD1 (6 bases). Looked up from germline, CDR1 is SGHNT and CDR2 is YENEEA. The V gene lost 3 bases and the J gene lost 8 bases, with 13 bases spanning the gap. This CDR3 comprises 13 residues. CDR3 sequence: CASSFTEGTEAFF. CDR3 in DNA: TGTGCCAGCAGCTTCACAGAGGGGACAGAAGCTTTCTTT.

This rearrangement joins TRBV7-3 to TRBJ2-3; TRBD2 aligns across 8 bases. Germline values: CDR1 SGHTA, CDR2 FQGTGA. This CDR3 spans 15 amino acids. The ends lost 5 bases at V and 0 bases at J; junction bases unmatched: 4. The CDR3 sequence: CASSPGGSSTDTQYF. DNA for the CDR3: TGTGCCAGCAGCCCGGGGGGGAGTAGCACAGATACGCAGTATTTT.

This chain uses TRBV6-1 with TRBJ1-3, with a tentative D call TRBD1 (5 bases). Trimming cost V 0 bases and J 4 bases, with 22 bases left between them. Germline lookup yields CDR1 MNHNS and CDR2 SASEGT. The CDR3 has 19 amino acids. The CDR3 is CASSEAGPGLLGPGNTIYF. The CDR3, as DNA: TGTGCCAGCAGTGAAGCAGGACCGGGACTTCTCGGCCCCGGAAACACCATATATTTT.

This clone was detected only a few times. This chain connects TRBV27 to TRBJ2-7, with D possibly being TRBD1 (6 bases). CDR3 size: 12 residues. Trimming left V 6 bases short and J 5 bases short, with 11 bases between. CDR1 is MNHEY, CDR2 SMNVEV, per germline (reference sequence). The CDR3 loop is CASSATGHEQYF. For the CDR3, the DNA is TGTGCCAGCAGCGCGACAGGTCACGAGCAGTACTTC.

The CDR3 nucleotides are TGTGCCATCAGTGAGTCGACACGTAGCCTAGAGACCCAGTACTTC. Encoded protein: CAISESTRSLETQYF. This sequence joins TRBV10-3 and TRBJ2-5; no reliable D call. Between the trimmed V and J ends, which lost 0 bases and 4 bases, there was a span of 12 bases. The germline V gene has CDR1 ENHRY and CDR2 SYGVKD. This CDR3 region has 15 residues.

The chain employs TRBV29-1 and TRBJ2-1; no firm D call. CDR1 is SQVTM and CDR2 is ANQGSEA in the germline V gene. CDR3 length: 13 amino acids. The V end was cut by 0 bases, the J end by 6 bases, with 9 bases between. The CDR3 sequence is CSVEDGRPNEQFF. As DNA, the CDR3 is TGCAGCGTTGAAGATGGTCGACCCAATGAGCAGTTCTTC.

The chain recombines TRBV28 with TRBJ1-6; no firm D call. The CDR3 is made up of 18 amino acids. Trimming left V 2 bases short and J 0 bases short, with 14 bases between. Looked up from germline, CDR1 is MDHEN and CDR2 is SYDVKM. The CDR3 DNA reads as TGTGCCAGCAGTTTACGGCAGCTAGTGAGCTCCTATAATTCACCCCTCCACTTT. Its protein product is CASSLRQLVSSYNSPLHF. Looking up the rest from reference TRBV28 and TRBJ1-6 gives the full variable domain: DVKVTQSSRYLVKRTGEKVFLECVQDMDHENMFWYRQDPGLGLRLIYFSYDVKMKEKGDIPEGYSVSREKKERFSLILESASTNQTSMYLCASSLRQLVSSYNSPLHFGNGTRLTVT.

On this clone: A junction end diverges from the germline sequence, so it may reflect a read error. The V and J genes are TRBV6-5 and TRBJ2-7; weak D call: TRBD1 (7 bases). The CDR3 is 11 residues long. Germline V CDR1 and CDR2: MNHEY, SVGAGI. Here the CDR3 DNA reads TGTGCCAGCGGTTCTCGGACAGGACTATTCTTC. Its translation: CASGSRTGLFF.

The V gene is TRBV11-2, the J gene TRBJ1-1; D gene uncertain. Trimming took 2 bases from V and 2 from J, leaving 6 bases between them. The germline V gene encodes CDR1 SGHAT and CDR2 FQNNGV. The CDR3 has 13 amino acids. The CDR3, as DNA: TGTGCCAGCAGCTTACTAGGAAACACTGAAGCTTTCTTT. Translated: CASSLLGNTEAFF.

The chain carries TRBV30 and TRBJ1-1, with D hard to call. Germline-derived CDR1 and CDR2 are GTSNPN and SVGIG (reference sequence). V was clipped by 2 bases and J by 3 bases, with 7 bases between them. The CDR3 is 12 amino acids. In DNA form, the CDR3 reads TGTGCCTGGAGTACAGTTTACACTGAAGCTTTCTTT. This encodes CAWSTVYTEAFF. The whole variable domain, remainder taken from reference TRBV30 and TRBJ1-1, is SQTIHQWPATLVQPVGSPLSLECTVEGTSNPNLYWYRQAAGRGLQLLFYSVGIGQISSEVPQNLSASRPQDRQFILSSKKLLLSDSGFYLCAWSTVYTEAFFGQGTRLTVV.

The rearrangement joins TRBV19 to TRBJ1-5, with TRBD1 matching over 9 bases. CDR1 is LNHDA and CDR2 is SQIVND in the germline V gene (reference sequence). J lost 0 bases, V lost 7 bases, and 16 bases had no gene match. This CDR3 is 19 amino acids long. CDR3 nucleotides: TGTGCCAGTAACCACCCGCGGGGACAGGGAGTCGATAGCAATCAGCCCCAGCATTTT. Its translation: CASNHPRGQGVDSNQPQHF. Filled out from reference TRBV19 and TRBJ1-5, the complete variable domain reads DGGITQSPKYLFRKEGQNVTLSCEQNLNHDAMYWYRQDPGQGLRLIYYSQIVNDFQKGDIAEGYSVSREKKESFPLTVTSAQKNPTAFYLCASNHPRGQGVDSNQPQHFGDGTRLSIL.

The chain joins TRBV28 to TRBJ2-7; D gene ambiguous. Per germline, CDR1 MDHEN and CDR2 SYDVKM. The CDR3 covers 15 residues. Trimming stripped 7 bases from V and 2 bases from J, with 18 bases between. As DNA, the CDR3 is TGTGCCAGCACCTTAGGAAGGGTCCCAACCTACGAGCAGTACTTC. This codes for CASTLGRVPTYEQYF. The whole variable domain, filled in from reference TRBV28 and TRBJ2-7, reads DVKVTQSSRYLVKRTGEKVFLECVQDMDHENMFWYRQDPGLGLRLIYFSYDVKMKEKGDIPEGYSVSREKKERFSLILESASTNQTSMYLCASTLGRVPTYEQYFGPGTRLTVT.

The chain couples TRBV6-1 to TRBJ1-2, with D unresolved. This CDR3 has 12 amino acids. Germline CDR1 reads MNHNS; CDR2 reads SASEGT. Trimming left V 5 bases short and J 1 base short, with 5 bases between. The CDR3 nucleotides read TGTGCCAGCAGTCCGAATAACTATGGCTACACCTTC. It specifies CASSPNNYGYTF.

V usage is TRBV27 and J usage is TRBJ1-2, with D maybe TRBD1 (5 bases). CDR3 length: 17 amino acids. The germline V gene has CDR1 MNHEY and CDR2 SMNVEV (reference sequence). Trimming removed 5 bases from V and 0 bases from J, with 19 bases in between. CDR3 coding DNA: TGTGCCAGCAGTCCCTTTTTTGAGCAGGGAGCTAACTATGGCTACACCTTC. It translates to CASSPFFEQGANYGYTF.

The rearrangement links TRBV6-1 to TRBJ1-2, with TRBD1 matching 9 bases. There are 15 residues in the CDR3. Germline assignment: CDR1 MNHNS and CDR2 SASEGT. The V segment lost 4 bases and the J segment 8 bases; nucleotides outside the gene matches: 11. The CDR3 loop reads CASSAYRGRVDGYTF. The CDR3 DNA sequence: TGTGCCAGCAGTGCCTACAGGGGGCGCGTTGACGGCTACACCTTC.

J is TRBJ2-3 and V is TRBV19; D perhaps matches TRBD1 (5 bases). Between the trimmed V and J ends, which lost 6 bases and 5 bases, there was a span of 12 bases. Germline V lookup: CDR1 LNHDA, CDR2 SQIVND (reference sequence). The CDR3 loop spans 13 amino acids. In DNA form, the CDR3 reads TGTGCCAGTAGGAGACAGCCGATAGATACGCAGTATTTT. It translates to CASRRQPIDTQYF.

This chain links TRBV4-1 with TRBJ2-3, with D unclear. This CDR3 has 13 amino acids. V was trimmed by 1 base and J by 5 bases, leaving 7 bases between them. CDR1 is MGHRA, CDR2 YSYEKL, per germline. DNA of the CDR3: TGCGCCAGCAGCCAAGTGTCAGGAGATACGCAGTATTTT. This gives the protein CASSQVSGDTQYF.

This clone was seen just once. The chain recombines TRBV5-8 with TRBJ2-3, with TRBD2 matching over 14 bases. Germline values: CDR1 SGHTS, CDR2 YDEGEE. The length of the CDR3 is 16 residues. Trimming removed 0 bases from V and 7 bases from J; junction bases left unmatched: 4. Written as DNA, the CDR3 is TGTGCCAGCAGCTTGGGACTAGCGGGGGGGCAGAATACGCAGTATTTT. It encodes CASSLGLAGGQNTQYF.

The chain employs TRBV6-5 and TRBJ1-6; D is possibly TRBD1 (5 bases). This CDR3 spans 15 amino acids. Germline CDR1 and CDR2: MNHEY and SVGAGI. The V end lost 7 bases, the J end lost 5 bases, and 15 bases lay between the germline ends. In DNA, the CDR3 is TGTGCCAGCACCTCAGGGCTCCCTAATAATTCACCCCTCCACTTT. Encoded protein: CASTSGLPNNSPLHF.

The genes are TRBV6-5 and TRBJ1-1; TRBD1 matches 7 bases. Per the germline V gene, CDR1 is MNHEY and CDR2 is SVGAGI. The trim removed 5 bases at V and 7 bases at J, leaving 7 bases unmatched. The CDR3 runs 13 residues. This chain's CDR3 is CASSGGTAHEAFF. In DNA, the CDR3 is TGTGCCAGCAGTGGCGGGACAGCTCATGAAGCTTTCTTT.

This clone was observed a single time. This chain uses TRBV5-1 with TRBJ1-1; 8 bases line up with TRBD1. V lost 7 bases, J lost 8 bases, and 13 bases stayed unmatched. CDR1 SGHRS and CDR2 YFSETQ come from the germline V gene. The CDR3 length is 14 residues. This chain's CDR3 is CASGFTTGGSEAFF. For the CDR3, the DNA is TGCGCCAGCGGTTTCACTACAGGGGGGTCCGAAGCTTTCTTT.

Here the CDR3 reads CASSYSMNTEAFF. The CDR3 DNA is TGTGCCAGCAGTTACAGTATGAACACTGAAGCTTTCTTT. The chain employs TRBV6-5 and TRBJ1-1; D is uncertain. Germline loops: CDR1 MNHEY, CDR2 SVGAGI. The CDR3 has 13 residues. The V end was cut by 2 bases, the J end by 0 bases, with 4 bases between.

The chain uses TRBV6-1 and TRBJ1-1; possibly TRBD1 for D (5 bases). Per germline, CDR1 MNHNS and CDR2 SASEGT. The V gene lost 5 bases and the J gene lost 1 base, with 11 bases spanning the gap. The CDR3 contains 14 residues. The CDR3 bases are TGTGCCAGCAGTTGGGGGGGTCAGAACACTGAAGCTTTCTTT. This encodes CASSWGGQNTEAFF.

The chain links TRBV10-3 to TRBJ1-1; 7 bases line up with TRBD1. J lost 2 bases, V lost 5 bases, and 5 bases had no gene match. The CDR3 covers 14 residues. Germline V gene lookup returns CDR1 ENHRY and CDR2 SYGVKD. The CDR3 DNA follows: TGTGCCATCAGTTCCCGGGACAGTAACACTGAAGCTTTCTTT. It yields the protein CAISSRDSNTEAFF.

In DNA, the CDR3 is TGCGCCAGCAGTAAGACAGGAGGGGAAGCTTTCTTT. Its translation is CASSKTGGEAFF. The rearrangement joins TRBV10-1 to TRBJ1-1, with D possibly TRBD1 on 6 matching bases. Per the germline V gene, CDR1 is WNHNN and CDR2 is SYGVQD (reference sequence). V lost 5 bases and J 8 bases, leaving 12 bases between the germline ends. The CDR3 has 12 residues.